A selection of T cell receptor beta chains follows, all from one sample in a study of T cells after yellow fever vaccination. MiXCR, run by TCRdb on the 5' RACE reads, gives a single entry per CDR3 protein. Here the sample spans around 400,000 distinct CDR3 sequences, 11% being singletons. Source: PBMCs, taken on the day of the first yellow fever vaccination. These receptors were collected from a man aged 18 to 29 who received the YFV17D yellow fever vaccine. Both conserved end residues are part of each CDR3. The order of the fields is CDR3 DNA, CDR3 protein, V gene, J gene, D gene, clone size. The D gene is left open where the match is weak. Expanded clones get a size class; other rows say once, few or many, or leave the size out.

cdr3_nt: TGCAGTGCTAGAGACTCCGGACAGCAGTACAATGAGCAGTTCTTC; cdr3_aa: CSARDSGQQYNEQFF; v_call: TRBV20-1; j_call: TRBJ2-1; d_call: NA; clone_size: NA
cdr3_nt: TGCGCCAGCAGCCAAGATCAAAGGTTCCTGGACACCATATATTTT; cdr3_aa: CASSQDQRFLDTIYF; v_call: TRBV4-3; j_call: TRBJ1-3; d_call: NA; clone_size: NA
cdr3_nt: TGCAGTGCTAGTGCTAGCGACAGGGCGGATGGCTACACCTTC; cdr3_aa: CSASASDRADGYTF; v_call: TRBV20-1; j_call: TRBJ1-2; d_call: TRBD1; clone_size: NA
cdr3_nt: TGTGCCAGCAGCCCCACCCGGGGGGACTCACCCCTCCACTTT; cdr3_aa: CASSPTRGDSPLHF; v_call: TRBV7-2; j_call: TRBJ1-6; d_call: NA; clone_size: few
cdr3_nt: TGCGCCAGCAGCTCGTCCCCTAGCACAGATACGCAGTATTTT; cdr3_aa: CASSSSPSTDTQYF; v_call: TRBV5-1; j_call: TRBJ2-3; d_call: NA; clone_size: few
cdr3_nt: TGTGCCTGGTCTTACACAGGGGTCGATACGCAGTATTTT; cdr3_aa: CAWSYTGVDTQYF; v_call: TRBV30; j_call: TRBJ2-3; d_call: TRBD1; clone_size: NA
cdr3_nt: TGTGCCAGCAGCTTGAGTTTTAACTATGGCTACACCTTC; cdr3_aa: CASSLSFNYGYTF; v_call: TRBV7-2; j_call: TRBJ1-2; d_call: NA; clone_size: NA
cdr3_nt: TGTGCCAGCTGCCAGAGGGACAGAGAGAACACTGAAGCTTTCTTT; cdr3_aa: CASCQRDRENTEAFF; v_call: TRBV3-1; j_call: TRBJ1-1; d_call: TRBD1; clone_size: NA
cdr3_nt: TGTGCCAGCAGCCAAGACTGGGCGTCCGGGGAGCTGTTTTTT; cdr3_aa: CASSQDWASGELFF; v_call: TRBV14; j_call: TRBJ2-2; d_call: NA; clone_size: NA
cdr3_nt: TGCAGTGCCCGGTACGGGGGAGTTAATGAAAAACTGTTTTTT; cdr3_aa: CSARYGGVNEKLFF; v_call: TRBV20-1; j_call: TRBJ1-4; d_call: NA; clone_size: few
cdr3_nt: TGTGCCAGCAGCCGGGAATTTCAAGAGACCCAGTACTTC; cdr3_aa: CASSREFQETQYF; v_call: TRBV5-4; j_call: TRBJ2-5; d_call: NA; clone_size: many
cdr3_nt: TGTGCCAGAAACGGACAGGGTGCGAACACTGAAGCTTTCTTT; cdr3_aa: CARNGQGANTEAFF; v_call: TRBV19; j_call: TRBJ1-1; d_call: TRBD1; clone_size: NA
cdr3_nt: TGTGCCAGCAGTTTCCTAGGACCGGGACTGCAGGGCGGGGAGCTGTTTTTT; cdr3_aa: CASSFLGPGLQGGELFF; v_call: TRBV28; j_call: TRBJ2-2; d_call: NA; clone_size: few
cdr3_nt: TGTGCCAGCAGGGTATTGGATACGCAGTATTTT; cdr3_aa: CASRVLDTQYF; v_call: TRBV2; j_call: TRBJ2-3; d_call: NA; clone_size: NA
cdr3_nt: TGCGCCAGCAGCCCAAGGACTAGCGGAGAACGCACAGATACGCAGTATTTT; cdr3_aa: CASSPRTSGERTDTQYF; v_call: TRBV5-1; j_call: TRBJ2-3; d_call: TRBD2; clone_size: few
cdr3_nt: TGCGCCAGCAGCTTACAGGGCTATAATTCACCCCTCCACTTT; cdr3_aa: CASSLQGYNSPLHF; v_call: TRBV5-1; j_call: TRBJ1-6; d_call: NA; clone_size: NA
cdr3_nt: TGCAGCGTGGAGACACCCGAAGCTTTCTTT; cdr3_aa: CSVETPEAFF; v_call: TRBV29-1; j_call: TRBJ1-1; d_call: NA; clone_size: few
cdr3_nt: TGTGCCAGCAGACTGGACAGGGGAGGTTATGGCTACACCTTC; cdr3_aa: CASRLDRGGYGYTF; v_call: TRBV12-3/TRBV12-4; j_call: TRBJ1-2; d_call: TRBD1; clone_size: NA
cdr3_nt: TGCGCCAGCAGCCCCGGACTAGCGGAGACCTCCACAGATACGCAGTATTTT; cdr3_aa: CASSPGLAETSTDTQYF; v_call: TRBV5-1; j_call: TRBJ2-3; d_call: TRBD2; clone_size: NA
cdr3_nt: TGTGCCAGCAGCCAAACGACAGGCTTATCCAAAAACATTCAGTACTTC; cdr3_aa: CASSQTTGLSKNIQYF; v_call: TRBV3-1; j_call: TRBJ2-4; d_call: NA; clone_size: few
cdr3_nt: TGTGCCAGCAGCGTGGTCAGGGGGAGGGAGACCCAGTACTTC; cdr3_aa: CASSVVRGRETQYF; v_call: TRBV28; j_call: TRBJ2-5; d_call: NA; clone_size: few
cdr3_nt: TGTGCCAGCAGCTTGAACGACAGGGTCAATGAGCAGTTCTTC; cdr3_aa: CASSLNDRVNEQFF; v_call: TRBV7-2; j_call: TRBJ2-1; d_call: TRBD1; clone_size: NA
cdr3_nt: TGCAGTGCTAGACAACCCCGTGGGGCCGACAATGAGCAGTTCTTC; cdr3_aa: CSARQPRGADNEQFF; v_call: TRBV20-1; j_call: TRBJ2-1; d_call: NA; clone_size: NA
cdr3_nt: TGTGCCACCCGGGTAGCGGGGGGCGACACCGGGGAGCTGTTTTTT; cdr3_aa: CATRVAGGDTGELFF; v_call: TRBV10-3; j_call: TRBJ2-2; d_call: TRBD2; clone_size: few
cdr3_nt: TGCGCCAGCAGCAAAGACAGGGGGAACTATGGCTACACCTTC; cdr3_aa: CASSKDRGNYGYTF; v_call: TRBV5-1; j_call: TRBJ1-2; d_call: TRBD1; clone_size: many
cdr3_nt: TGTGCCAGCAGTTTGGGGGGACGGGGGGTTCCCGGGGAGCTGTTTTTT; cdr3_aa: CASSLGGRGVPGELFF; v_call: TRBV12-3/TRBV12-4; j_call: TRBJ2-2; d_call: TRBD2; clone_size: NA